Sequencing of this T cell receptor beta chain was carried out in a study of CD8 T cells in ankylosing spondylitis. Study results and limitations: Some of the motif variants had earlier been found in reactive arthritis patients' fluid and blood. Made up of eight highly homologous variants, a TCR beta motif appeared characteristic of ankylosing spondylitis blood.

TCRdb processed the 5' RACE reads anew with MiXCR; each CDR3 protein has one entry. The sample lists around 770,000 distinct CDR3 sequences; roughly 19% were seen once. The V and J ends lost 3 bases and 2 bases, in that order; junction bases with no gene match: 15. This CDR3 is built from 19 residues. In germline, CDR1 is DFQATT, CDR2 SNEGSKA (reference sequence). Concerning this clonotype: Antigen specificity is unknown.

V gene TRBV20-1 combines with J gene TRBJ1-4; TRBD1 matches at 10 bases. Source material: blood, either unsorted or a sorted T cell fraction (not recorded which). The receptor's source is a male donor with ankylosing spondylitis. This chain's CDR3 is CSARPFAGTGVGTNEKLFF. Here the CDR3 DNA reads TGCAGTGCTAGGCCCTTCGCGGGGACAGGGGTCGGGACTAATGAAAAACTGTTTTTT.